Sequencing of this T cell receptor (beta chain) was carried out in a study of response to subunit inactivated influenza vaccine. This clonotype was seen ten or more times. TCRdb re-analysed the RT-PCR reads in MiXCR, keeping a single row per CDR3 protein. The sample contains fewer than 600,000 distinct CDR3 sequences, more than 7% of which appear only once. The ends were cut back, 7 bases at V and 7 bases at J, with 15 bases in the middle. This CDR3 has 14 amino acids. Germline V gives CDR1 SGHDT, CDR2 YYEEEE. The rearrangement links TRBV5-6 to TRBJ1-6; D is possibly TRBD1 (6 bases). The input for sequencing was PBMCs from blood, taken around 2 years after vaccination. This TCR was recovered from a man aged 50 to 69 who received an inactivated influenza vaccine. CDR3 sequence reads: CASGHGQRNSPLHF. For the CDR3, the DNA is TGTGCCAGCGGCCACGGACAGAGGAATTCACCCCTCCACTTT. The variable domain in full, completed from reference TRBV5-6 and TRBJ1-6, reads DAGVTQSPTHLIKTRGQQVTLRCSPKSGHDTVSWYQQALGQGPQFIFQYYEEEERQRGNFPDRFSGHQFPNYSSELNVNALLLGDSALYLCASGHGQRNSPLHFGNGTRLTVT.